The 20 T cell receptor beta chains presented below share a single source sample, sequenced in a study of T cell changes during pregnancy in multiple sclerosis. Libraries were prepared by immunoSEQ multiplex PCR; TCRdb keeps only in-frame clonotypes and omits some of them. The table includes around 35,000 clones, about 92% detected once. Source: CD4+ T cells from peripheral blood mononuclear cells, taken in the third trimester of pregnancy. These receptors originate from a female donor in good health, enrolled as a control in a pregnancy study.

The V gene is TRBV5-8, the J gene TRBJ2-7; a weak D match, TRBD1 (6 bases). V was trimmed by 0 bases and J by 1 base, leaving 14 bases between them. The germline gives CDR1 SGHTS, CDR2 YDEGEE. CDR3 length equals 16 residues. Here the CDR3 DNA reads TGTGCCAGCAGCTTGGGCAGGGGCTCGGTGTCCTACGAGCAGTACTTC. Protein sequence: CASSLGRGSVSYEQYF.

CDR3 amino acids: CAISLGPGQAADEQFF. The CDR3 DNA reads as TGTGCCATCAGTCTGGGACCGGGACAGGCAGCGGATGAGCAGTTCTTC. The chain carries TRBV10-3 and TRBJ2-1, with 8 bases lining up with TRBD1. This CDR3 region has 16 residues. Germline V lookup: CDR1 ENHRY, CDR2 SYGVKD. V trimming: 5 bases; J trimming: 8 bases; junction bases outside the gene matches: 14.

V is TRBV30 and J is TRBJ1-5, with a tentative D call TRBD1 (6 bases). Germline assignment: CDR1 GTSNPN and CDR2 SVGIG (reference sequence). V lost 4 bases to trimming and J lost 5 bases, with 12 bases between them. CDR3 length: 13 residues. The CDR3 DNA is TGTGCCTGGACCTTAGGGGGTGATCAGCCCCAGCATTTT. It encodes CAWTLGGDQPQHF.

This chain joins TRBV9 and TRBJ1-5; D possibly corresponds to TRBD1 (5 bases). Germline CDR1 is SGDLS and CDR2 is YYNGEE. The CDR3 has 15 residues. The V end was cut by 3 bases, the J end by 2 bases, with 12 bases between. The CDR3 nucleotides are TGTGCCAGCAGCGGCCCCTCGGGGGGCAATCAGCCCCAGCATTTT. Protein: CASSGPSGGNQPQHF. Filled out from reference TRBV9 and TRBJ1-5, the complete variable domain reads DSGVTQTPKHLITATGQRVTLRCSPRSGDLSVYWYQQSLDQGLQFLIQYYNGEERAKGNILERFSAQQFPDLHSELNLSSLELGDSALYFCASSGPSGGNQPQHFGDGTRLSIL.

This chain links TRBV27 with TRBJ2-7, with 7 bases identical to TRBD2. This CDR3 is 14 amino acids long. Looked up from germline, CDR1 is MNHEY and CDR2 is SMNVEV (reference sequence). J lost 0 bases, V lost 5 bases, and 4 bases had no gene match. The CDR3: CASSRDYSSYEQYF. CDR3 DNA sequence: TGTGCCAGCAGTAGGGACTACAGCTCCTACGAGCAGTACTTC.

The table lists this clone with a few counts. The CDR3 region is CASSDPRRFGAAGYTF. The CDR3 DNA is TGTGCCAGCAGTGACCCCCGACGTTTTGGGGCGGCTGGCTACACCTTC. This sequence joins TRBV25-1 and TRBJ1-2; D is perhaps TRBD1 (5 bases). Between the trimmed V and J ends, which lost 3 bases and 7 bases, there was a span of 21 bases. The CDR3 contains 16 residues. Germline CDR1 is MGHDK and CDR2 is SYGVNS.

The chain carries TRBV30 and TRBJ2-5; no clear D. The V and J ends lost 5 bases and 5 bases respectively, with 9 bases between them. The germline V gene encodes CDR1 GTSNPN and CDR2 SVGIG (reference sequence). The CDR3 runs to 11 residues. The CDR3: CAWGPRETQYF. The CDR3 nucleotides read TGTGCCTGGGGTCCTCGGGAGACCCAGTACTTC.

CDR3 amino acids: CASSLHRVSNQPQHF. CDR3 nucleotides: TGTGCCAGCAGCTTACACAGGGTTAGCAATCAGCCCCAGCATTTT. The chain joins TRBV7-2 to TRBJ1-5; D is perhaps TRBD1 (6 bases). CDR1 and CDR2 from the germline V gene are SGHTA and FQGNSA. The CDR3 spans 15 residues. Trimming removed 2 bases at V and 0 bases at J, with 8 bases between.

The chain carries TRBV7-2 and TRBJ1-5; TRBD1 agrees at 7 bases. After removal of 1 base from V and 9 bases from J, the junction contained 9 bases not matched to a gene. CDR3 length: 15 residues. Germline assignment: CDR1 SGHTA and CDR2 FQGNSA. CDR3 DNA sequence: TGTGCCAGCAGCTTAGACCGGGACAGCCTCTGGCCCCAGCATTTT. Its protein product is CASSLDRDSLWPQHF.

The chain carries TRBV4-2 and TRBJ1-2; tentative D call: TRBD1 (5 bases). V was trimmed by 0 bases and J by 4 bases, leaving 12 bases between them. The CDR3 sequence is 15 residues long. Germline V gene data show CDR1 as LGHNA and CDR2 as YNFKEQ. CDR3 in amino acids: CASSQERDRIYGYTF. In DNA form, the CDR3 reads TGTGCCAGCAGCCAAGAGCGGGACCGCATCTATGGCTACACCTTC.

J is TRBJ1-1 and V is TRBV7-2; possible D gene TRBD1, 5 bases. Germline assignment: CDR1 SGHTA and CDR2 FQGNSA. The CDR3 has 14 amino acids. The V gene lost 1 base and the J gene lost 4 bases, with 10 bases spanning the gap. CDR3 nucleotide sequence: TGTGCCAGCAGCTTAGTTCAGGGCTCCACTGAAGCTTTCTTT. It yields the protein CASSLVQGSTEAFF.

The CDR3 protein is CSVALFLAATRGENNEQFF. Here the CDR3 DNA reads TGCAGCGTTGCCCTATTCCTCGCCGCGACACGGGGTGAAAACAATGAGCAGTTCTTC. V usage is TRBV29-1 and J usage is TRBJ2-1, with D perhaps TRBD2 (5 bases). The germline CDR1 and CDR2 sequences are SQVTM and ANQGSEA. The length of the CDR3 is 19 residues. V was cut by 4 bases and J by 5 bases, with 30 bases left in between.

The chain carries TRBV7-2 and TRBJ2-7; 10 bases line up with TRBD1. Germline trimming cut 4 bases from V and 7 bases from J; bases unmatched to any gene: 7. Per the germline V gene, CDR1 is SGHTA and CDR2 is FQGNSA. The CDR3 extends over 14 amino acids. The CDR3 nucleotides read TGTGCCAGCAGCTCCGGGACAGGGGTGAGGGAGCAGTACTTC. As protein: CASSSGTGVREQYF.

V usage is TRBV19 and J usage is TRBJ1-2; 8 positions match TRBD1. The CDR3 runs to 14 residues. Germline V CDR1 and CDR2: LNHDA, SQIVND (reference sequence). Trimming cost V 10 bases and J 4 bases; bases outside gene matches: 11. CDR3 sequence (DNA): TGTGCCACTGGACAGGGAAGCGAGTCCTATGGCTACACCTTC. As protein: CATGQGSESYGYTF.

The chain recombines TRBV5-6 with TRBJ1-1; maybe TRBD1 (6 bases). The CDR3 contains 15 residues. V was cut by 3 bases and J by 1 base, with 13 bases left in between. CDR1 SGHDT and CDR2 YYEEEE come from the germline V gene. This chain's CDR3 is CASSWQDRRNTEAFF. The CDR3, as DNA: TGTGCCAGCAGCTGGCAGGACAGAAGGAACACTGAAGCTTTCTTT.

The chain combines TRBV9 with TRBJ2-7; 10 bases fit TRBD2. The CDR3 is 15 residues long. Germline CDR1 SGDLS, CDR2 YYNGEE. Unmatched junction bases numbered 5, after V lost 0 bases and J lost 5 bases. Here the CDR3 DNA reads TGTGCCAGCAGCGTAGGGGAGCTAGCGGGGGACGAGCAGTACTTC. Translation gives CASSVGELAGDEQYF. The full variable domain, completed using reference TRBV9 and TRBJ2-7, is DSGVTQTPKHLITATGQRVTLRCSPRSGDLSVYWYQQSLDQGLQFLIQYYNGEERAKGNILERFSAQQFPDLHSELNLSSLELGDSALYFCASSVGELAGDEQYFGPGTRLTVT.

The chain combines TRBV5-6 with TRBJ2-6; D unresolved. Germline CDR1 SGHDT, CDR2 YYEEEE. V gave up 2 bases and J gave up 0 bases, with 6 bases separating them. The CDR3 runs to 15 residues. For the CDR3, the DNA is TGTGCCAGCAGCTTTATCCGCTCTGGGGCCAACGTCCTGACTTTC. This encodes CASSFIRSGANVLTF.

The chain employs TRBV7-3 and TRBJ2-3; TRBD1 is a possible D gene (6 bases). Trimming pared 5 bases from V and 1 base from J, leaving 13 bases between. The CDR3 sequence is 15 residues long. The germline CDR1 and CDR2 sequences are SGHTA and FQGTGA. CDR3 bases: TGTGCCAGCAGCAGGGGGATCGGGGGCACAGATACGCAGTATTTT. Protein product: CASSRGIGGTDTQYF.

The rearrangement uses TRBV10-3 and TRBJ2-3, with D perhaps TRBD2 (6 bases). Germline lookup yields CDR1 ENHRY and CDR2 SYGVKD. Trimming pared 6 bases from V and 4 bases from J, leaving 26 bases between. The CDR3 consists of 18 residues. In DNA, the CDR3 is TGTGCCATCAGAAGGGGAGTAGCGGCTACGACACACTCAGATACGCAGTATTTT. This sequence encodes CAIRRGVAATTHSDTQYF.

V and J are TRBV14 and TRBJ2-7; D might be TRBD1 (6 bases). The CDR3 has 15 residues. Germline CDR1 and CDR2: SGHDN and FVKESK. Trimming stripped 1 base from V and 3 bases from J, with 13 bases between. The CDR3 here is CASSQARYRDYEQYF. DNA of the CDR3: TGTGCCAGCAGCCAAGCCCGCTACAGGGACTACGAGCAGTACTTC.